This T cell receptor (beta chain) is drawn from a study of PD-L1 blockade in urothelial cancer. The CDR3 extends over 15 amino acids. V dropped 5 bases and J dropped 1; count of bases not matched to a gene: 5. The V gene's germline CDR1 is LNHDA and CDR2 SQIVND (reference sequence). Sequencing was performed with immunoSEQ multiplex PCR; in TCRdb, only in-frame clones are kept and a portion is missing. Among more than 80,000 clones listed, 82% were seen once. The sequencing used PBMCs, collected around atezolizumab (anti-PD-L1) treatment. The chain carries TRBV19 and TRBJ1-1; the match to TRBD1 covers 9 bases. This TCR came from a man between 65 and 79 years old with urothelial cancer. CDR3 loop: CASSSEGQGNTEAFF. The DNA for the CDR3 is TGTGCCAGTAGTTCGGAGGGACAGGGGAACACTGAAGCTTTCTTT.